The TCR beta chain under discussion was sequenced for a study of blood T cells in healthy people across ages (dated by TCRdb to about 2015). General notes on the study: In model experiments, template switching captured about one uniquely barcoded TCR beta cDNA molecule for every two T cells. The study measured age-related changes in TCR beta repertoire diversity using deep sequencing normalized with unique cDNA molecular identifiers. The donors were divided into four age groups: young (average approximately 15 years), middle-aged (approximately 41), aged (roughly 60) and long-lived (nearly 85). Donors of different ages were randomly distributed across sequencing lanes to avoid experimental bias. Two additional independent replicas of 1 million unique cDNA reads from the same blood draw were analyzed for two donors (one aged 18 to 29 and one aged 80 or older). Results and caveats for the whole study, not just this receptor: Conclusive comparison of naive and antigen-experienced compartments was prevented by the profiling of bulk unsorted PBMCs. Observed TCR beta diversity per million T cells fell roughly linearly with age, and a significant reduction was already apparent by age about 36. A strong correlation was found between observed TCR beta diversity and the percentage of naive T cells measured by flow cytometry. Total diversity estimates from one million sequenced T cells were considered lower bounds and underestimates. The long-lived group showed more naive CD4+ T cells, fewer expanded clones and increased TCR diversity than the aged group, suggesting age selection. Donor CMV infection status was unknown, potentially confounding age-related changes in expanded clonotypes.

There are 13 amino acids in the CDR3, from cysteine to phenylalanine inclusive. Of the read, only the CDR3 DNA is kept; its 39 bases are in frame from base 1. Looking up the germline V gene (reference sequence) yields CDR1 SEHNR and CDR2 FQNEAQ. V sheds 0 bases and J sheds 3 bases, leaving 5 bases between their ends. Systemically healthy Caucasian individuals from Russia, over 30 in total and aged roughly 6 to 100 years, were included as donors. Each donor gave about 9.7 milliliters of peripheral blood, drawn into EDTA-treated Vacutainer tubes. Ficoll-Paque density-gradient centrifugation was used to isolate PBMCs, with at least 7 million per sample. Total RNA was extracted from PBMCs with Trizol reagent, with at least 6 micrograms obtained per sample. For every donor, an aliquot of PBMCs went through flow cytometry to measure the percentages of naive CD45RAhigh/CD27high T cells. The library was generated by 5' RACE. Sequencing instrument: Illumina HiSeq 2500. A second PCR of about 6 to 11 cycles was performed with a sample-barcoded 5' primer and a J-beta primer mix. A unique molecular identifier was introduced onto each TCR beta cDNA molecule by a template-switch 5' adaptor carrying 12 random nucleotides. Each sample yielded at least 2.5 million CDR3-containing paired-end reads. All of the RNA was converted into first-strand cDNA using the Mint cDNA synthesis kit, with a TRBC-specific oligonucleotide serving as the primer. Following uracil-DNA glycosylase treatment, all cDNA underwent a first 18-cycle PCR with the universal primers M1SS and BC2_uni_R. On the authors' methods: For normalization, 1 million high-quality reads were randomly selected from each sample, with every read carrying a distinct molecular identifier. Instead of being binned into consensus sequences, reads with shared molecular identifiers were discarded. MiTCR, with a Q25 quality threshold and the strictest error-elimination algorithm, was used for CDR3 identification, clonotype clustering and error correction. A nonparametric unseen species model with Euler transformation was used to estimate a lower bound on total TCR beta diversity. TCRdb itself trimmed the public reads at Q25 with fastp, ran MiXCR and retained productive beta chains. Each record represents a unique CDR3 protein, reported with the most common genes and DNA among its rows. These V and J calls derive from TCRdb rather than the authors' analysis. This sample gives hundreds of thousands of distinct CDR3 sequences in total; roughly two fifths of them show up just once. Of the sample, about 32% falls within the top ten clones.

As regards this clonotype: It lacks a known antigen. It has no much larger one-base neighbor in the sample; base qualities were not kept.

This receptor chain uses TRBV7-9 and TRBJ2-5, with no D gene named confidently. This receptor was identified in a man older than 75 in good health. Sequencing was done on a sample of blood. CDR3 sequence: CASSLAPEETQYF. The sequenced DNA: TGTGCCAGCAGCTTAGCACCCGAAGAGACCCAGTACTTC. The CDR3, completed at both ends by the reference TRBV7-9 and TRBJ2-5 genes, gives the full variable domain DTGVSQNPRHKITKRGQNVTFRCDPISEHNRLYWYRQTLGQGPEFLTYFQNEAQLEKSRLLSDRFSAERPKGSFSTLEIQRTEQGDSAMYLCASSLAPEETQYFGPGTRLLVL.